This T cell receptor beta chain was captured by sequencing in a study of T cell responses to AZD1222 COVID-19 vaccine. Germline CDR1 reads SQVTM; CDR2 reads ANQGSEA. CDR3 length: 14 residues. Trimming removed 4 bases from V and 8 bases from J, with 15 bases in between. This table comes from immunoSEQ multiplex PCR, and its TCRdb copy is limited to in-frame clones, with some not included. The repertoire holds about 120,000 clones, with 85% to 95% as singletons. The sample was peripheral blood, taken on day 0 of AZD1222 vaccination. The receptor was isolated from an adult in good health. The chain couples TRBV29-1 to TRBJ1-6; D call uncertain. The CDR3 sequence: CSVGESGGDSPLHF. The DNA for the CDR3 is TGCAGCGTTGGTGAATCGGGAGGCGATTCACCCCTCCACTTT.